This passage covers 26 T cell receptor beta chains from one sample sequenced in a study of shared clonotypes between healthy human individuals. Here immunoSEQ multiplex PCR was the method, and the copy in TCRdb shows in-frame clones only, minus some. This table holds around 650,000 clones, 95% to 96% found once. Naivety among CD8 cells was defined by CD45RO negativity and positive CCR7 selection, thereby excluding terminally differentiated effector memory CD45RA+ cells. Sequences were obtained from naive CD8+ T cells sorted from blood. Receptors were obtained from a woman aged 30 to 39 in good health.

The gene calls are TRBV28 and TRBJ1-1; D not certain. CDR1 is MDHEN, CDR2 SYDVKM, per germline. The CDR3 totals 13 residues. Trimming took 6 bases from V and 2 from J, leaving 10 bases between them. The CDR3 loop reads CASRPRANTEAFF. CDR3 sequence (DNA): TGTGCCAGCAGGCCTAGGGCTAACACTGAAGCTTTCTTT.

This chain connects TRBV9 to TRBJ2-7, with 11 bases identical to TRBD2. Germline trimming cut 4 bases from V and 2 bases from J; bases unmatched to any gene: 14. This CDR3 contains 18 residues. Germline CDR1 and CDR2: SGDLS and YYNGEE. The CDR3 nucleotides are TGTGCCAGCAGCTTCTCCCCCCAAACTAGCGGGGGCACCTACGAGCAGTACTTC. It specifies CASSFSPQTSGGTYEQYF. Together with reference TRBV9 and TRBJ2-7, the CDR3 gives the full variable domain: DSGVTQTPKHLITATGQRVTLRCSPRSGDLSVYWYQQSLDQGLQFLIQYYNGEERAKGNILERFSAQQFPDLHSELNLSSLELGDSALYFCASSFSPQTSGGTYEQYFGPGTRLTVT.

The chain is built from TRBV5-1 and TRBJ2-5; 13 bases align to TRBD2. The V segment lost 4 bases and the J segment 5 bases; nucleotides outside the gene matches: 2. This CDR3 region has 14 residues. Per the germline V gene, CDR1 is SGHRS and CDR2 is YFSETQ. CDR3 region: CASSELAGGETQYF. DNA for the CDR3: TGCGCCAGCAGCGAACTAGCGGGAGGGGAGACCCAGTACTTC.

This chain uses TRBV7-9 with TRBJ2-1; TRBD2 matches at 7 bases. V was clipped by 5 bases and J by 8 bases; unmatched bases: 6. The CDR3 has 13 residues. Germline V gene data show CDR1 as SEHNR and CDR2 as FQNEAQ (reference sequence). For the CDR3, the DNA is TGTGCCAGCAGCGAGGGAGGGCGGGATGAGCAGTTCTTC. Translating gives CASSEGGRDEQFF.

This chain connects TRBV21-1 to TRBJ2-2; the table's TRBD2 call for D was not verified on the DNA. TRBV21-1 is flagged as a pseudogene. CDR3 size: 14 residues. CDR3 loop: CASSQRRVAGELFF. Here the CDR3 DNA reads TGTGCCAGCAGCCAAAGAAGAGTGGCCGGGGAGCTGTTTTTT.

The genes are TRBV5-1 and TRBJ2-1; D is perhaps TRBD1 (5 bases). Germline CDR1 is SGHRS and CDR2 is YFSETQ. V was trimmed by 0 bases and J by 9 bases, leaving 10 bases between them. CDR3 length: 13 residues. The CDR3 bases are TGCGCCAGCAGCTTGGCATCTAGGGGTGAGCAGTTCTTC. This sequence encodes CASSLASRGEQFF.

The chain joins TRBV6-5 to TRBJ1-6; D possibly corresponds to TRBD1 (5 bases). Germline V gene sequence: CDR1 MNHEY, CDR2 SVGAGI. The V gene lost 7 bases and the J gene lost 7 bases, with 17 bases spanning the gap. CDR3 length: 15 amino acids. The CDR3 protein is CASMENQGLNSPLHF. The CDR3 DNA reads as TGTGCCAGCATGGAGAACCAGGGCCTCAATTCACCCCTCCACTTT.

The chain is built from TRBV5-4 and TRBJ1-1; no firm D call. The CDR3 spans 14 residues. Deletions cut 1 base from V and 5 bases from J, with 12 bases between. Germline CDR1 reads SGHNT; CDR2 reads YYREEE (reference sequence). This CDR3 is CASSLRAKATEAFF. Here the CDR3 DNA reads TGTGCCAGCAGCTTGCGGGCGAAGGCGACTGAAGCTTTCTTT.

J is TRBJ2-3 and V is TRBV7-8; 11 bases map to TRBD2. V shed 7 bases and J 6 bases; nucleotides not matched to a gene: 9. The CDR3 contains 15 residues. Germline V lookup: CDR1 SGHVS, CDR2 FQNEAQ. CDR3 loop: CASNEIAGGYDTQYF. Here the CDR3 DNA reads TGTGCCAGCAACGAAATAGCGGGAGGGTACGATACGCAGTATTTT. Complete variable domain (other parts from reference TRBV7-8 and TRBJ2-3): GAGVSQSPRYKVAKRGQDVALRCDPISGHVSLFWYQQALGQGPEFLTYFQNEAQLDKSGLPSDRFFAERPEGSVSTLKIQRTQQEDSAVYLCASNEIAGGYDTQYFGPGTRLTVL.

The V call is TRBV4-1, the J call TRBJ2-5, with D possibly matching TRBD2 (5 bases). Gene TRBJ2-7 matches the end of the DNA better, so the J call may be wrong. Germline V gives CDR1 MGHRA, CDR2 YSYEKL. The CDR3 covers 15 residues. CDR3 loop: CASSQESLDPYEQYF. CDR3 nucleotides: TGCGCCAGCAGCCAAGAGTCACTAGACCCCTACGAGCAGTACTTC.

The rearrangement joins TRBV13 to TRBJ2-5; 7 nucleotides line up with TRBD2. The last part of the DNA fits TRBJ2-7 better; the J call may be wrong. Looked up from germline, CDR1 is PRHDT and CDR2 is FYEKMQ (reference sequence). The CDR3 loop spans 14 amino acids. The CDR3 DNA sequence: TGTGCCAGCAGGGAGTTGCGGGAGAGCTACGAGCAGTACTTC. Translating gives CASRELRESYEQYF.

In the case of this clone: Additional DNA sequences in this sample encode the identical CDR3. V usage is TRBV4-1 and J usage is TRBJ2-2, with 13 bases identical to TRBD2. CDR3 length: 14 residues. V lost 6 bases to trimming and J lost 5 bases; unmatched junction nucleotides: 0. Germline loops: CDR1 MGHRA, CDR2 YSYEKL. CDR3 sequence (DNA): TGCGCCAGCAGGGGACTAGCGGGAACCGGGGAGCTGTTTTTT. Its translation: CASRGLAGTGELFF.

This clone came up a few times. An end of the junction differs from the germline gene, which may be a read error. The rearrangement joins TRBV10-3 to TRBJ1-1, with D possibly matching TRBD1 (5 bases). The germline V gene encodes CDR1 ENHRY and CDR2 SYGVKD. This CDR3 comprises 9 residues. In DNA, the CDR3 is TGTGCCATCGGACAAGCCCGTATCTTT. This codes for CAIGQARIF.

Regarding this clone: At the DNA level, this CDR3 is encoded by other sequences in the same sample as well. The V and J genes are TRBV5-4 and TRBJ1-1, with a tentative D call TRBD1 (5 bases). Trimming cost V 1 base and J 2 bases, with 9 bases left between them. Looked up from germline, CDR1 is SGHNT and CDR2 is YYREEE (reference sequence). CDR3 length: 14 amino acids. The CDR3 spells CASSLSGSNTEAFF. CDR3 bases: TGTGCCAGCAGCTTGTCAGGGAGCAACACTGAAGCTTTCTTT.

The chain couples TRBV27 to TRBJ1-2, with TRBD1 matching 8 bases. Germline CDR1 MNHEY, CDR2 SMNVEV (reference sequence). J gave up 8 bases and V 8 bases, and 16 bases lay outside the gene matches. The length of the CDR3 is 15 residues. The CDR3 DNA reads TGTGCCAGCGGATCGACAGGGGAAAGTGTTAGGGGCTACACCTTC. Its protein is CASGSTGESVRGYTF.

The rearrangement links TRBV28 to TRBJ2-1, with TRBD2 matching 13 bases. V shed 1 base, J shed 4 bases, and the junction held 16 bases outside the gene matches. Germline V gene lookup returns CDR1 MDHEN and CDR2 SYDVKM. The CDR3 consists of 21 residues. CDR3 region: CASSLYPGTSGTLGDYNEQFF. The CDR3 nucleotides read TGTGCCAGCAGTTTATATCCCGGGACTAGCGGGACACTGGGGGATTACAATGAGCAGTTCTTC.

The chain combines TRBV28 with TRBJ2-7; D possibly corresponds to TRBD2 (7 bases). The CDR3 extends over 11 amino acids. Deletions cut 6 bases from V and 6 bases from J, with 9 bases between. Germline V gives CDR1 MDHEN, CDR2 SYDVKM. The CDR3: CASRAGAEQYF. DNA for the CDR3: TGTGCCAGCAGGGCGGGGGCCGAGCAGTACTTC.

This chain joins TRBV28 and TRBJ1-2; D possibly corresponds to TRBD1 (5 bases). Germline V gives CDR1 MDHEN, CDR2 SYDVKM. V was trimmed by 2 bases and J by 6 bases, leaving 16 bases between them. CDR3 length: 15 amino acids. The CDR3 DNA follows: TGTGCCAGCAGTTTAAGGGGTTTGCTACTGGATGGCTACACCTTC. Encoded protein: CASSLRGLLLDGYTF.

The chain employs TRBV10-1 and TRBJ2-1, with a possible D match to TRBD2 (5 bases). V was pared by 10 bases and J by 0 bases, with 19 bases between. This CDR3 comprises 16 residues. Germline assignment: CDR1 WNHNN and CDR2 SYGVQD (reference sequence). The CDR3 loop is CATQKGERSSYNEQFF. The CDR3 DNA follows: TGCGCCACCCAGAAAGGAGAGCGGAGCTCCTACAATGAGCAGTTCTTC.

Comment on this clone: The sample has other DNA sequences that encode this CDR3 too. The chain combines TRBV27 with TRBJ2-2; D is ambiguous. The CDR3 is made up of 12 amino acids. With 4 bases removed from V and 2 bases from J, the gap between germline ends came to 2 bases. Germline V gene data show CDR1 as MNHEY and CDR2 as SMNVEV (reference sequence). CDR3 nucleotides: TGTGCCAGCAGTTCCAACACCGGGGAGCTGTTTTTT. This translates into CASSSNTGELFF.

The genes are TRBV13 and TRBJ2-7; 7 bases align to TRBD2. With V trimmed by 3 bases and J by 3 bases, 14 bases remained unmatched. Germline CDR1 and CDR2: PRHDT and FYEKMQ (reference sequence). This CDR3 spans 17 amino acids. CDR3 protein: CASSFEGWASGNYEQYF. The CDR3 region has the DNA TGTGCCAGCAGCTTTGAAGGATGGGCTAGCGGAAACTACGAGCAGTACTTC.

This clone is a singleton in its sample. The chain carries TRBV6-1 and TRBJ2-7, with D uncertain. CDR3 length equals 12 residues. CDR1 MNHNS and CDR2 SASEGT come from the germline V gene. V was clipped by 6 bases and J by 5 bases, with 11 bases between them. CDR3 DNA sequence: TGTGCCAGCAGGACCCTCAGTGACGAGCAGTACTTC. It specifies CASRTLSDEQYF.

The chain employs TRBV25-1 and TRBJ1-1; TRBD1 might be the D (5 bases). The germline V gene encodes CDR1 MGHDK and CDR2 SYGVNS. With 0 bases removed from V and 7 bases from J, the gap between germline ends came to 12 bases. The CDR3 has 14 amino acids. The DNA of the CDR3 is TGTGCCAGCAGTGAATATGGGGGTACAGATGAAGCTTTCTTT. This gives the protein CASSEYGGTDEAFF.

This clone occurred once. The CDR3 spells CASSPIGGQTQYF. The CDR3 DNA sequence: TGTGCCAGCAGTCCTATTGGGGGCCAGACCCAGTACTTC. The V and J genes are TRBV27 and TRBJ2-5; tentative D call: TRBD1 (6 bases). The CDR3 spans 13 residues. CDR1 is MNHEY and CDR2 is SMNVEV in the germline V gene (reference sequence). The V end was cut by 5 bases, the J end by 6 bases, with 13 bases between.

The chain has TRBV28 and TRBJ2-7, with 10 bases aligning to TRBD1. This CDR3 has 12 residues. Germline V gives CDR1 MDHEN, CDR2 SYDVKM. V was pared by 10 bases and J by 5 bases, with 5 bases of the junction left unmatched. The CDR3 DNA reads TGTGCCACCCGACAGGGGGCCCACGAGCAGTACTTC. This translates into CATRQGAHEQYF.

The chain links TRBV14 to TRBJ2-2, with no clear D. Trimming left V 4 bases short and J 0 bases short, with 27 bases between. This CDR3 has 21 amino acids. Germline CDR1 SGHDN, CDR2 FVKESK. CDR3: CASSLSIGYSRTDTNTGELFF. The CDR3 DNA follows: TGTGCCAGCAGCCTCTCCATAGGGTACAGCAGGACGGATACGAACACCGGGGAGCTGTTTTTT.